This paragraph reports one T cell receptor beta chain. The antigen remains unidentified. Some clones are missing from TCRdb's copy, which holds only in-frame ones; the method was immunoSEQ multiplex PCR. Found here are 100,000 to 150,000 clones, 81% of them singletons; the top ten hold under 6.5%. This record comes from a study of radiation and T cells in renal cell carcinoma. Study-wide results and caveats: From baseline, blood top tumor clonotypes peaked at 2 weeks post-radiation.

Described time point: blood 2 weeks post-SBRT. Treatment noted: 15 Gy SBRT to primary tumor, nephrectomy 4 weeks later. Looked up from germline, CDR1 is MNHEY and CDR2 is SVGAGI. V lost 6 bases, J lost 2 bases, and 6 bases lay in between. This CDR3 comprises 12 residues. The sequences come from blood, collected from a patient whose treatment included radiotherapy and nephrectomy. This sequence was found in a man aged 50 to 60 with renal cell carcinoma. The gene calls are TRBV6-5 and TRBJ2-3; D remains ambiguous. The CDR3 sequence: CASRGYTDTQYF. The DNA of the CDR3 is TGTGCCAGCAGAGGTTACACAGATACGCAGTATTTT.